Listed here are 15 T cell receptor beta chains from one sample, sequenced in a study of radiotherapy plus CTLA-4 blockade in lung cancer. Here immunoSEQ multiplex PCR was the method, and the copy in TCRdb shows in-frame clones only, minus some. The data show some 46,000 clones, with more than 75% seen just once and approximately 3.4% held by the top ten. The specimen comprised peripheral blood, sampled from a patient treated with radiotherapy plus ipilimumab. These receptors were obtained from a human donor with non-small cell lung cancer who had stable disease on radiotherapy plus ipilimumab.

This clone was observed a few times. The chain uses TRBV28 and TRBJ1-5, with D tentatively TRBD1 (6 bases). This CDR3 has 13 amino acids. The V end lost 6 bases, the J end lost 6 bases, and 12 bases lay between the germline ends. Germline V gene lookup returns CDR1 MDHEN and CDR2 SYDVKM. CDR3 amino acids: CASSLQGTQPQHF. DNA of the CDR3: TGTGCCAGCAGCCTACAGGGAACTCAGCCCCAGCATTTT.

This chain uses TRBV28 with TRBJ2-5; 7 bases match TRBD1. The J call may be incorrect, as the DNA end agrees better with TRBJ2-7. The CDR3 totals 14 residues. Germline V lookup: CDR1 MDHEN, CDR2 SYDVKM. The chain's CDR3 is CASSDREGSYEQYF. The CDR3 DNA sequence: TGTGCCAGCAGTGACAGGGAAGGCTCCTACGAGCAGTACTTC.

The chain combines TRBV19 with TRBJ1-2; 12 nucleotides agree with TRBD1. Unmatched junction bases numbered 11, after V lost 6 bases and J lost 3 bases. This CDR3 region has 17 residues. Germline V gene data show CDR1 as LNHDA and CDR2 as SQIVND (reference sequence). The CDR3 coding sequence is TGTGCCAGTAGAGACATGGGGGGGACAGGGGGCGACTATGGCTACACCTTC. This sequence encodes CASRDMGGTGGDYGYTF.

This sequence joins TRBV2 and TRBJ1-2; 8 bases line up with TRBD1. The CDR3 covers 13 residues. The V segment lost 9 bases and the J segment 2 bases; nucleotides outside the gene matches: 5. CDR1 and CDR2 (germline): SNHLY, FYNNEI. This CDR3 reads CASGTGANYGYTF. CDR3 coding DNA: TGTGCCAGTGGGACAGGCGCCAACTATGGCTACACCTTC.

This rearrangement joins TRBV29-1 to TRBJ2-5, with TRBD2 matching over 11 bases. Germline trimming cut 6 bases from V and 0 bases from J; bases unmatched to any gene: 15. The germline CDR1 and CDR2 sequences are SQVTM and ANQGSEA. The CDR3 runs 18 residues. The CDR3 reads CSVEGLAVFRGHQETQYF. The CDR3 DNA reads as TGCAGCGTGGAGGGACTAGCGGTCTTCAGGGGCCACCAAGAGACCCAGTACTTC.

This clone showed up just once. The chain is built from TRBV9 and TRBJ2-7, with 14 nucleotides matching TRBD2. CDR1 is SGDLS, CDR2 YYNGEE, per germline. V lost 4 bases to trimming and J lost 6 bases; unmatched junction nucleotides: 6. This CDR3 spans 15 amino acids. CDR3 sequence: CASSPGLAGGGEQYF. As DNA, the CDR3 is TGTGCCAGCAGCCCCGGACTAGCGGGAGGTGGCGAGCAGTACTTC.

V gene TRBV28 combines with J gene TRBJ2-3; D is undetermined. Germline V gene lookup returns CDR1 MDHEN and CDR2 SYDVKM. V was clipped by 2 bases and J by 4 bases, with 10 bases between them. The CDR3 length is 14 residues. CDR3 DNA sequence: TGTGCCAGCAGTTTAAAGCTCACGGCAGATACGCAGTATTTT. This sequence encodes CASSLKLTADTQYF.

The chain employs TRBV28 and TRBJ2-6; TRBD2 matches 14 bases. The length of the CDR3 is 19 residues. The ends lost 3 bases at V and 4 bases at J; junction bases unmatched: 8. Germline V CDR1 and CDR2: MDHEN, SYDVKM. The DNA for the CDR3 is TGTGCCAGCAGTTTGGCCGGGACTAGCGGGAGAACCGGGGCCAACGTCCTGACTTTC. The encoded protein is CASSLAGTSGRTGANVLTF. Combining the CDR3 with reference TRBV28 and TRBJ2-6 gives the whole variable domain DVKVTQSSRYLVKRTGEKVFLECVQDMDHENMFWYRQDPGLGLRLIYFSYDVKMKEKGDIPEGYSVSREKKERFSLILESASTNQTSMYLCASSLAGTSGRTGANVLTFGAGSRLTVL.

This clone was recorded once. The J gene is TRBJ2-6, the V gene TRBV13; D unresolved. V was shortened by 3 bases and J by 6 bases, with 3 bases between the two germline ends. The CDR3 runs to 12 residues. Germline V gives CDR1 PRHDT, CDR2 FYEKMQ (reference sequence). This CDR3 reads CASSFKANVLTF. In nucleotides, the CDR3 is TGTGCCAGCAGCTTTAAGGCCAACGTCCTGACTTTC.

V gene TRBV19 combines with J gene TRBJ2-1; 10 bases fit TRBD2. CDR3 size: 14 residues. The germline V gene encodes CDR1 LNHDA and CDR2 SQIVND (reference sequence). V was clipped by 6 bases and J by 6 bases; unmatched bases: 5. The CDR3: CASRDLAGVNEQFF. Here the CDR3 DNA reads TGTGCCAGTAGAGACCTAGCGGGAGTCAATGAGCAGTTCTTC.

The V gene is TRBV19, the J gene TRBJ2-7; D is perhaps TRBD2 (6 bases). CDR1 and CDR2 (germline): LNHDA, SQIVND (reference sequence). CDR3 length: 12 residues. The germline V and J ends were trimmed by 6 bases and 3 bases, with 9 bases remaining between them. The CDR3 DNA follows: TGTGCCAGTAGCCCGGGAGACTACGAGCAGTACTTC. Protein sequence: CASSPGDYEQYF.

This chain connects TRBV19 to TRBJ2-1, with D hard to call. Germline-derived CDR1 and CDR2 are LNHDA and SQIVND (reference sequence). CDR3 length: 12 amino acids. V dropped 2 bases and J dropped 4 bases, with 3 bases sitting between them. This chain's CDR3 is CASSIPYNEQFF. CDR3 DNA: TGTGCCAGTAGTATACCATACAATGAGCAGTTCTTC.

In this sample, this clone turned up once. The chain uses TRBV21-1 and TRBJ2-3; no check of the table's D call, TRBD2, against the DNA was made. TRBV21-1 is reported as a pseudogene. The CDR3 is 13 amino acids. The CDR3 loop is CASAGRFTDTQYF. In DNA, the CDR3 is TGTGCCAGCGCGGGAAGGTTCACAGATACGCAGTATTTT.

The CDR3 loop is CASSQTGLAGGPSDEQYF. The CDR3 DNA sequence: TGTGCCAGCAGCCAAACGGGACTAGCGGGAGGGCCAAGCGACGAGCAGTACTTC. This sequence joins TRBV7-3 and TRBJ2-7; TRBD2 aligns across 16 bases. Trimming removed 5 bases from V and 5 bases from J; junction bases left unmatched: 12. This CDR3 has 18 amino acids. The germline gives CDR1 SGHTA, CDR2 FQGTGA.

The chain joins TRBV19 to TRBJ1-5, with TRBD1 identical over 11 bases. Per the germline V gene, CDR1 is LNHDA and CDR2 is SQIVND (reference sequence). This CDR3 region has 17 residues. V lost 3 bases to trimming and J lost 0 bases; unmatched junction nucleotides: 4. The DNA of the CDR3 is TGTGCCAGTAGTATTCGGACAGGGGGCTATAGCAATCAGCCCCAGCATTTT. It translates to CASSIRTGGYSNQPQHF.